This T cell receptor (beta chain) was sequenced in a study of blood T cell repertoires in COVID-19. Study context: PBMCs, B-cell-depleted T cells, or T cells provided the cDNA or gDNA that made up the material.

Per the study methods: Quantification of nucleated cells was approximated via reference gene primer amplification. Assay used: immunoSEQ multiplex PCR; TCRdb lists only in-frame clones, some missing. V, J and clone size derive from that table, while D and trimming were established from the DNA sequence. There are 150,000 to 200,000 clones in the sample; more than 75% occur only once, and about a sixth lies in the top ten. Allocation to cohorts depended on clinical history reported by the participants. CDR3 length: 16 residues. Germline V gives CDR1 MDHEN, CDR2 SYDVKM. Deletions cut 6 bases from V and 0 bases from J, with 15 bases between.

This clonotype originated in a woman in her forties or fifties with acute COVID-19. The sample taken for sequencing was PBMCs or T cells enriched from blood (not recorded which). The chain combines TRBV28 with TRBJ1-3; no firm D call. The chain's CDR3 is CASSLVGASSGNTIYF. In nucleotides, the CDR3 is TGTGCCAGCAGCCTCGTAGGAGCGAGCTCTGGAAACACCATATATTTT.